The source of this TCR beta chain is a study of identical twins. In this sample, this clonotype turned up a few times. MiXCR, run by TCRdb on the 5' RACE reads, gives a single entry per CDR3 protein. The table records a few hundred thousand distinct CDR3 sequences, just under 10% of them present only once. The CDR3 extends over 12 amino acids. V gave up 8 bases and J gave up 3 bases, with 11 bases separating them. CDR1 and CDR2 from the germline V gene are MGHRA and YSYEKL. Another study also made use of these data, one on yellow fever vaccine responses in identical twins. That source reports: Vaccine-induced T cell responses in twins were reportedly observed to appear partly convergent, partly personalized.

What was sequenced was PBMCs. The clonotype comes from a woman aged 18 to 35 in good health. The rearrangement links TRBV4-1 to TRBJ2-7, with D perhaps assigned TRBD1 or TRBD2 (5 bases each). The CDR3 DNA follows: TGCGCCAGCTCGGGACCCCTCTACGAGCAGTACTTC. This encodes CASSGPLYEQYF.